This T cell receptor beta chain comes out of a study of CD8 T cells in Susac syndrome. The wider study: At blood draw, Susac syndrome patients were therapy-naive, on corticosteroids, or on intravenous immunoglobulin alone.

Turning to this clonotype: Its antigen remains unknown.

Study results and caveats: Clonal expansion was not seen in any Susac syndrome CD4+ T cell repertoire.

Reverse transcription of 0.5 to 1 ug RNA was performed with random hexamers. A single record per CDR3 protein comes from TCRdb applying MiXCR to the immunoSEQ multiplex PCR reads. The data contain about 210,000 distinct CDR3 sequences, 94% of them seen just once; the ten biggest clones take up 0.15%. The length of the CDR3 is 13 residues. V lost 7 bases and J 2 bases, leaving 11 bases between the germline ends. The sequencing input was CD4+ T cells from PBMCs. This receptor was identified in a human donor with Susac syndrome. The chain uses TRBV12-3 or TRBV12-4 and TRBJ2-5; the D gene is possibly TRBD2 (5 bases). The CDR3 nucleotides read TGTGCCAGCACCCGGGAATTACAAGAGACCCAGTACTTC. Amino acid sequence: CASTRELQETQYF.